This is a list of T cell receptor beta chains from one sample in a study of blood T cell repertoires in COVID-19. Sequencing used immunoSEQ multiplex PCR; TCRdb keeps in-frame clones, though not all of them. The sample carries some 32,000 clones, around 87% recorded once. Sequencing used peripheral blood. Source of these receptors: a man between 60 and 70 years old with active COVID-19. Both conserved end residues are part of each CDR3. Fields, in order: V gene, J gene, clone size, D gene, CDR3 DNA, CDR3 protein. D genes are given only for firm matches. Not every row has a clone size; where given, it reads once, few, many or a size class.

TRBV15	TRBJ2-5	NA	NA	TGTGCCACCAGCACCCAGGGCCAGGCCCAGTACTTC	CATSTQGQAQYF
TRBV5-5	TRBJ2-4	NA	NA	TGTGCCAGCTCGGAAGGGACACCTCAGATTAACATTCAGTACTTC	CASSEGTPQINIQYF
TRBV6-6	TRBJ1-1	NA	NA	TGTGCCGGGGGGGGCCGGCGGGACGGTCTGAACACTGAAGCTTTCTTT	CAGGGRRDGLNTEAFF
TRBV7-3	TRBJ2-1	once	TRBD2	TGTGCCAGCAGCCCTATAGGGACTAGCGGCGGTGAGCAGTTCTTC	CASSPIGTSGGEQFF
TRBV4-1	TRBJ2-5	once	NA	TGCGCCAGCAGCCAGACAGGGAGGGAGACCCAGTACTTC	CASSQTGRETQYF
TRBV27	TRBJ2-1	NA	TRBD1	TGTGCCAGCAGTTTATACCCCGGGACAGGGGGAAACAATGAGCAGTTCTTC	CASSLYPGTGGNNEQFF
TRBV5-8	TRBJ2-6	NA	NA	TGTGCCAGCAGTCTCTCGCGAGGCACTGGGGCCAACGTCCTGACTTTC	CASSLSRGTGANVLTF
TRBV7-3	TRBJ2-3	NA	NA	TGTGCCAGCAGCCCAGGGGATAGTCCTGATACGCAGTATTTT	CASSPGDSPDTQYF
TRBV7-2	TRBJ2-3	NA	NA	TGTGCCAGCAGCTTAGCGGGTTCCAAGAGGGATACGCAGTATTTT	CASSLAGSKRDTQYF
TRBV19	TRBJ2-3	NA	NA	TGTGCCAGTAGTATTATACCCACTATTCGTGGCACAGATACGCAGTATTTT	CASSIIPTIRGTDTQYF
TRBV14	TRBJ1-2	NA	NA	TGTGCCAGCAGCCAAGATCTTGGCTCGGGCTACACCTTC	CASSQDLGSGYTF
TRBV5-1	TRBJ2-2	once	NA	TGCGCCAGCAGCGCCCGGGGTGACGGGGGGGAGCTGTTTTTT	CASSARGDGGELFF
TRBV5-5	TRBJ2-7	NA	NA	TGTGCCAGCAGCTTGGACAGGGTACCCTACGAGCAGTACTTC	CASSLDRVPYEQYF
TRBV13	TRBJ1-2	few	NA	TGTGCCAGAAGGGGGGGGTCCTATGGCTACACCTTC	CARRGGSYGYTF
TRBV3-1/TRBV3-2	TRBJ2-5	NA	NA	TGTGCCAGCAGCCAAGGTCCCTTAGAGACCCAGTACTTC	CASSQGPLETQYF
TRBV28	TRBJ1-5	NA	NA	TGTGCCAGCAACGGGGGTAATAGCAATCAGCCCCAGCATTTT	CASNGGNSNQPQHF
TRBV5-1	TRBJ2-7	NA	TRBD1	TGCGCCAGCAGCTTGGGACAGGGCCAAACCTACGAGCAGTACTTC	CASSLGQGQTYEQYF
TRBV10-3	TRBJ1-1	NA	NA	TGTGCCATCAGTGGTCGACAGGTTAACACTGAAGCTTTCTTT	CAISGRQVNTEAFF
TRBV30	TRBJ1-1	few	NA	TGTGCCTGGGGGACCCAGAGCGTGAACACTGAAGCTTTCTTT	CAWGTQSVNTEAFF
TRBV10-3	TRBJ2-2	NA	NA	TGTGCCATCAGGGACAGCCTGATGAACACCGGGGAGCTGTTTTTT	CAIRDSLMNTGELFF
TRBV7-8	TRBJ2-7	NA	TRBD1	TGTGCCAGCAGCTTCCTGACAGGGGCCTACGAGCAGTACTTC	CASSFLTGAYEQYF
TRBV25-1	TRBJ2-1	NA	TRBD2	TGTGCCAGCAGTGCGTGGGGGGGAAATGAGCAGTTCTTC	CASSAWGGNEQFF
TRBV6-2/TRBV6-3	TRBJ2-6	NA	NA	TGTGCCAGCAGCAAGGACAGATTCACTGGGGCCAACGTCCTGACTTTC	CASSKDRFTGANVLTF
TRBV3-1/TRBV3-2	TRBJ2-5	NA	TRBD2	TGTGCCAGCAGCTTACGACTAGCGGGTGAGACCCAGTACTTC	CASSLRLAGETQYF
TRBV9	TRBJ2-2	NA	NA	TGTGCCAGCAGCGTAGGACTCACCGGGGAGCTGTTTTTT	CASSVGLTGELFF
TRBV7-6	TRBJ1-6	few	NA	TGTGCCAGCAGCTTAGATGAGGGTTTTAATTCACCCCTCCACTTT	CASSLDEGFNSPLHF
TRBV6-5	TRBJ1-6	NA	NA	TGTGCCAGCAGTTACCGGGGGTACGGTAATTCACCCCTCCACTTT	CASSYRGYGNSPLHF
TRBV21-1	TRBJ1-6	NA	NA	TGTGCCAGCAGCACTAGGACAGGACGGCCCCTCCACTTT	CASSTRTGRPLHF
TRBV6-5	TRBJ2-1	NA	TRBD1	TGTGCCAGCAGCCCCGGGACAGGGACTTACAATGAGCAGTTCTTC	CASSPGTGTYNEQFF
TRBV6-6	TRBJ2-5	NA	NA	TGTGCCAGCCACCCAAACTTGTACCAAGAGACCCAGTACTTC	CASHPNLYQETQYF
TRBV19	TRBJ1-5	once	NA	TGTGCCAGTACTCCACAGGCGTCTGGCAATCAGCCCCAGCATTTT	CASTPQASGNQPQHF
TRBV7-6	TRBJ1-1	NA	NA	TGTGCCAGCAGCTTCTCAGGGCGAACTGAAGCTTTCTTT	CASSFSGRTEAFF
TRBV11-2	TRBJ2-5	NA	TRBD1	TGTGCCAGCAGCTTAGGGACAGGGCCGAGAGAGACCCAGTACTTC	CASSLGTGPRETQYF
TRBV5-4	TRBJ1-1	NA	TRBD1	TGTGCCAGCAGCTTGGCCGGGACAGGGATGAACACTGAAGCTTTCTTT	CASSLAGTGMNTEAFF
TRBV7-9	TRBJ2-5	NA	TRBD1	TGTGCCAGCAGCTCCAGGATTGGGACAGGGAGCCAGACCCAGTACTTC	CASSSRIGTGSQTQYF
TRBV4-2	TRBJ2-7	once	NA	TGTGCCAGCAGCCAAGATTTTGACAGGAGCTACGAGCAGTACTTC	CASSQDFDRSYEQYF
TRBV7-8	TRBJ2-7	NA	NA	TGTGCCAGCAGACCCGGCGGGCCCCGGGACTCAACCTACGAGCAGTACTTC	CASRPGGPRDSTYEQYF
TRBV9	TRBJ1-2	NA	NA	TGTGCCAGCAGCCCCCAGGCTGGGGGCTACGGCTACACCTTC	CASSPQAGGYGYTF
TRBV6-1	TRBJ2-7	NA	TRBD2	TGTGCCAGCAGGGAAGAAGGGACTAGCGGACTCTCCTACGAGCAGTACTTC	CASREEGTSGLSYEQYF
TRBV29-1	TRBJ2-7	few	TRBD2	TGCAGCGTTGTGGGACTAGCGGGGTCCTACGAGCAGTACTTC	CSVVGLAGSYEQYF
TRBV2	TRBJ2-1	NA	TRBD2	TGTGCCAGCAGCCTGACTAGCGGGGTTTACAATGAGCAGTTCTTC	CASSLTSGVYNEQFF
TRBV3-1/TRBV3-2	TRBJ2-6	NA	TRBD2	TGTGCCAGCAGCCGACTAGCGGCTGACTCTGGGGCCAACGTCCTGACTTTC	CASSRLAADSGANVLTF
TRBV2	TRBJ2-3	NA	TRBD1	TGTGCCAGCAGACCGACAGGGTGGGGGCAGTATTTT	CASRPTGWGQYF
TRBV6-6	TRBJ1-3	NA	NA	TGTGCCAGCAGTCCGCAGTCCTCGGGAGGAAACACCATATATTTT	CASSPQSSGGNTIYF
TRBV18	TRBJ1-5	NA	TRBD1	TGTGCCAGCTCACCTTTTCCGGGACAGGGAAGGCAGCCCCAGCATTTT	CASSPFPGQGRQPQHF
TRBV9	TRBJ2-5	NA	TRBD2	TGTGCCAGCAGCGTAGGGGCTAGCGGGGGTTCGTACCAAGAGACCCAGTACTTC	CASSVGASGGSYQETQYF
TRBV18	TRBJ1-3	NA	NA	TGTGCCAGCTCACCACTAATGACAGGAAAGTTCTCTGGAAACACCATATATTTT	CASSPLMTGKFSGNTIYF
TRBV9	TRBJ1-2	NA	NA	TGTGCCAGCAGCCCTCGGGACATCACCACGAGGGGCTACACCTTC	CASSPRDITTRGYTF
TRBV21-1	TRBJ1-1	NA	NA	TGTGCCAGCTGGGGAACTTGGGCCGGGACAGGGGCTTTCTTGAACACTGAAGCTTTCTTT	CASWGTWAGTGAFLNTEAFF
TRBV29-1	TRBJ2-1	NA	TRBD1	TGCAGCGTTGCGACCGGGACAGGGGGCAATGAGCAGTTCTTC	CSVATGTGGNEQFF
TRBV3-1/TRBV3-2	TRBJ1-4	NA	NA	TGTGCCAGCAGCCACGGAGCGACTAATGAAAAACTGTTTTTT	CASSHGATNEKLFF
TRBV7-9	TRBJ2-1	NA	TRBD2	TGTGCCAGCGGTTCCCCCGGGGGGAATGATAATGAGCAGTTCTTC	CASGSPGGNDNEQFF
TRBV7-8	TRBJ2-6	once	TRBD2	TGTGCCAGCAGGCTAGCGGGGGGGCTTTTGGATGGGGCCAACGTCCTGACTTTC	CASRLAGGLLDGANVLTF
TRBV11-2	TRBJ2-3	NA	NA	TGTGCCAGCAGCTTTAGCGGACTGGAGGATACGCAGTATTTT	CASSFSGLEDTQYF
TRBV5-6	TRBJ1-1	NA	NA	TGTGCCAGCAGCTTCCTGACCCGGGAGGGGACTGAAGCTTTCTTT	CASSFLTREGTEAFF
TRBV29-1	TRBJ2-1	NA	NA	TGCAGCACATCGCCCTTTGTAGCGGCAAGAGGTGAGCAGTTCTTC	CSTSPFVAARGEQFF
TRBV27	TRBJ1-1	NA	TRBD1	TGTGCCAGCAGTTTAAGGACAGGGGGCGCGGGCACTGAAGCTTTCTTT	CASSLRTGGAGTEAFF
TRBV7-9	TRBJ2-1	NA	TRBD2	TGTGCCAGCAGCCCATGGGGACTAGCGGATCCGCCTGGCAATGAGCAGTTCTTC	CASSPWGLADPPGNEQFF
TRBV24-1	TRBJ2-3	NA	TRBD1	TGTGCCACCAGTGACCCGGGACAGGGGGCCGCAGATACGCAGTATTTT	CATSDPGQGAADTQYF